Below, 21 T cell receptor beta chains from the same sample are listed, as sequenced in a study of T cell responses to AZD1222 COVID-19 vaccine. TCRdb keeps only in-frame clones here, not all; method: immunoSEQ multiplex PCR. The sample shows over 150,000 clones, approximately 90% of them seen only once. The sample here was peripheral blood, taken on day 0 of AZD1222 vaccination. Source of these receptors: an adult in good health.

This sequence joins TRBV28 and TRBJ1-3; D remains unclear. V lost 8 bases and J lost 2, with 13 bases in between. CDR3 length: 14 residues. The germline V gene has CDR1 MDHEN and CDR2 SYDVKM. The DNA of the CDR3 is TGTGCCAGCGGCGAAATAGGGACTGGAAACACCATATATTTT. Translation: CASGEIGTGNTIYF.

The V gene is TRBV5-1, the J gene TRBJ2-2; D tentatively fits TRBD1 or TRBD2 (5 bases each). The CDR3 spans 14 residues. V was pared by 7 bases and J by 4 bases, with 14 bases between. Per germline, CDR1 SGHRS and CDR2 YFSETQ. CDR3 region: CASAVGDRTGELFF. CDR3 nucleotide sequence: TGCGCCAGCGCCGTGGGGGACCGCACCGGGGAGCTGTTTTTT.

This clone was found once. The chain employs TRBV9 and TRBJ2-3; a possible D gene is TRBD1 (6 bases). The germline CDR1 and CDR2 sequences are SGDLS and YYNGEE. There are 17 residues in the CDR3. Trimming left V 2 bases short and J 0 bases short, with 16 bases between. The CDR3 bases are TGTGCCAGCAGCGTGTCGACTGGGACATCTAGCACAGATACGCAGTATTTT. Translation: CASSVSTGTSSTDTQYF.

This clone was counted between two and nine times. This rearrangement joins TRBV6-6 to TRBJ1-2; D is perhaps TRBD1 (6 bases). The ends were cut back, 0 bases at V and 8 bases at J, with 10 bases in the middle. Looked up from germline, CDR1 is MNHNY and CDR2 is SVGAGI (reference sequence). The CDR3 runs to 13 residues. CDR3 in amino acids: CASSYSSGEGYTF. The CDR3 coding sequence is TGTGCCAGCAGTTACTCGTCAGGGGAGGGCTACACCTTC.

The V gene is TRBV4-1, the J gene TRBJ2-7, with D possibly matching TRBD2 (6 bases). The V gene's germline CDR1 is MGHRA and CDR2 YSYEKL. The CDR3 totals 15 residues. V dropped 3 bases and J dropped 4 bases, with 16 bases sitting between them. CDR3: CASSQRELAEYEQYF. The CDR3 DNA is TGCGCCAGCAGCCAGAGGGAACTAGCAGAATACGAGCAGTACTTC.

The chain combines TRBV27 with TRBJ1-5; no clear D. This CDR3 comprises 14 residues. The germline V gene encodes CDR1 MNHEY and CDR2 SMNVEV (reference sequence). Trimming took 4 bases from V and 2 from J, leaving 9 bases between them. The CDR3 region has the DNA TGTGCCAGCAGTTCGGGAGAACGCAATCAGCCCCAGCATTTT. Its translation: CASSSGERNQPQHF.

There are a few counts of this clone. V is TRBV5-1 and J is TRBJ1-1; perhaps TRBD1 as D (6 bases). Trimming cost V 6 bases and J 0 bases, with 9 bases left between them. Germline values: CDR1 SGHRS, CDR2 YFSETQ. CDR3 size: 13 residues. The CDR3 region has the DNA TGCGCCAGCATGAGGGGGTTGAACACTGAAGCTTTCTTT. Protein product: CASMRGLNTEAFF. Full variable domain (remainder filled in from reference TRBV5-1 and TRBJ1-1): KAGVTQTPRYLIKTRGQQVTLSCSPISGHRSVSWYQQTPGQGLQFLFEYFSETQRNKGNFPGRFSGRQFSNSRSEMNVSTLELGDSALYLCASMRGLNTEAFFGQGTRLTVV.

The chain is built from TRBV7-2 and TRBJ1-3; 7 bases map to TRBD1. CDR3 length: 16 amino acids. CDR1 and CDR2 (germline): SGHTA, FQGNSA. J gave up 4 bases and V 5 bases, and 11 bases lay outside the gene matches. The CDR3 DNA is TGTGCCAGCAGCCCTCAGCAGGGGGTCGGCGGAAACACCATATATTTT. Translated: CASSPQQGVGGNTIYF.

V is TRBV7-3 and J is TRBJ2-3; D may match TRBD1 or TRBD2 (6 bases each). Trimming removed 0 bases at V and 0 bases at J, with 16 bases between. The CDR3 sequence is 18 residues long. CDR1 and CDR2 (germline): SGHTA, FQGTGA. This chain's CDR3 is CASSLTGLEGGSTDTQYF. CDR3 DNA: TGTGCCAGCAGCTTAACTGGCCTCGAAGGGGGGAGCACAGATACGCAGTATTTT.

V gene TRBV7-9 combines with J gene TRBJ2-7; 11 bases fit TRBD2. Per the germline V gene, CDR1 is SEHNR and CDR2 is FQNEAQ (reference sequence). The CDR3 spans 16 residues. Germline trimming cut 5 bases from V and 4 bases from J; bases unmatched to any gene: 10. In DNA, the CDR3 is TGTGCCAGCAGCCCTGCACTCGGGACTAGCGGATACGAGCAGTACTTC. Protein sequence: CASSPALGTSGYEQYF. Full variable domain (remainder filled in from reference TRBV7-9 and TRBJ2-7): DTGVSQNPRHKITKRGQNVTFRCDPISEHNRLYWYRQTLGQGPEFLTYFQNEAQLEKSRLLSDRFSAERPKGSFSTLEIQRTEQGDSAMYLCASSPALGTSGYEQYFGPGTRLTVT.

This clone was counted once. V is TRBV5-1 and J is TRBJ2-3; D is possibly TRBD1 (6 bases). The CDR3 sequence is 15 residues long. The V end was cut by 0 bases, the J end by 0 bases, with 8 bases between. The V gene's germline CDR1 is SGHRS and CDR2 YFSETQ. The CDR3 sequence is CASSLATGSTDTQYF. The DNA of the CDR3 is TGCGCCAGCAGCTTGGCGACAGGAAGCACAGATACGCAGTATTTT.

The rearrangement joins TRBV27 to TRBJ1-1, with D possibly being TRBD1 (5 bases). Germline values: CDR1 MNHEY, CDR2 SMNVEV (reference sequence). Trimming took 0 bases from V and 3 from J, leaving 11 bases between them. This CDR3 has 15 residues. CDR3 sequence reads: CASSLSRGGYTEAFF. The CDR3 nucleotides are TGTGCCAGCAGTTTATCCCGGGGGGGGTACACTGAAGCTTTCTTT.

This clone occurred once. The chain is built from TRBV27 and TRBJ1-1; D unresolved. V dropped 3 bases and J dropped 1 base, with 12 bases sitting between them. The CDR3 is 15 residues long. Germline CDR1 MNHEY, CDR2 SMNVEV (reference sequence). CDR3 residues: CASSFARRGNTEAFF. Here the CDR3 DNA reads TGTGCCAGCAGTTTCGCTCGGCGAGGGAACACTGAAGCTTTCTTT.

This clone was counted only a few times. V usage is TRBV27 and J usage is TRBJ2-2; D is possibly TRBD1 or TRBD2 (5 bases each). CDR1 and CDR2 (germline): MNHEY, SMNVEV (reference sequence). There are 17 residues in the CDR3. V lost 1 base to trimming and J lost 0 bases, with 12 bases between them. The CDR3 DNA reads TGTGCCAGCAGTTTATTGGGGACGGCCTCGAACACCGGGGAGCTGTTTTTT. Translating it yields CASSLLGTASNTGELFF.

This clone was counted a single time. V gene TRBV13 combines with J gene TRBJ2-7; TRBD1 or TRBD2 may be the D gene (5 bases each). The CDR3 extends over 15 amino acids. CDR1 PRHDT and CDR2 FYEKMQ come from the germline V gene (reference sequence). V dropped 7 bases and J dropped 6 bases, with 22 bases sitting between them. DNA of the CDR3: TGTGCCAGCACGCTCGGGGACGTTTCGCGGTCCGAGCAGTACTTC. Translating it yields CASTLGDVSRSEQYF.

V gene TRBV10-1 combines with J gene TRBJ2-1; 11 bases fit TRBD2. The CDR3 sequence is 16 residues long. Germline lookup yields CDR1 WNHNN and CDR2 SYGVQD (reference sequence). V gave up 6 bases and J gave up 8 bases; unmatched junction bases: 12. CDR3 sequence (DNA): TGCGCCAGCAGCTCCGGACTAGCGGGTCTCATCGATGAGCAGTTCTTC. Protein: CASSSGLAGLIDEQFF.

This chain joins TRBV25-1 and TRBJ2-6; the match to TRBD1 covers 7 bases. V lost 4 bases to trimming and J lost 0 bases; unmatched junction nucleotides: 9. This CDR3 spans 18 amino acids. CDR1 is MGHDK, CDR2 SYGVNS, per germline. Here the CDR3 reads CASSGRQGDYSGANVLTF. The CDR3 DNA reads TGTGCCAGCAGTGGCCGACAGGGCGATTACTCTGGGGCCAACGTCCTGACTTTC.

This rearrangement joins TRBV6-1 to TRBJ1-5; D is uncertain. Germline-derived CDR1 and CDR2 are MNHNS and SASEGT. Trimming took off 2 bases at V and 4 bases at J, with 0 bases between the two ends. The CDR3 is made up of 11 amino acids. The CDR3 is CASSENQPQHF. Here the CDR3 DNA reads TGTGCCAGCAGTGAAAATCAGCCCCAGCATTTT.

The J gene is TRBJ1-2, the V gene TRBV28; D gene uncertain. Germline assignment: CDR1 MDHEN and CDR2 SYDVKM. The CDR3 sequence is 12 residues long. Trimming cost V 4 bases and J 2 bases, with 5 bases left between them. CDR3 residues: CASSSQNYGYTF. In DNA, the CDR3 is TGTGCCAGCAGTTCACAGAACTATGGCTACACCTTC.

V and J are TRBV19 and TRBJ2-3; 13 nucleotides align to TRBD2. The V and J ends lost 6 bases and 4 bases, in that order; junction bases with no gene match: 4. The germline CDR1 and CDR2 sequences are LNHDA and SQIVND (reference sequence). The CDR3 extends over 15 amino acids. CDR3 sequence: CASRPLAGGADTQYF. CDR3 DNA sequence: TGTGCCAGTAGGCCACTAGCGGGAGGGGCAGATACGCAGTATTTT.

The chain is built from TRBV9 and TRBJ2-7; 12 nucleotides line up with TRBD1. Unmatched junction bases numbered 8, after V lost 5 bases and J lost 2 bases. The V gene's germline CDR1 is SGDLS and CDR2 YYNGEE. The CDR3 is 16 amino acids. The CDR3 nucleotides read TGTGCCAGCAGTGAAGGGACAGGGGGCGCTCCCTACGAGCAGTACTTC. Its translation is CASSEGTGGAPYEQYF.